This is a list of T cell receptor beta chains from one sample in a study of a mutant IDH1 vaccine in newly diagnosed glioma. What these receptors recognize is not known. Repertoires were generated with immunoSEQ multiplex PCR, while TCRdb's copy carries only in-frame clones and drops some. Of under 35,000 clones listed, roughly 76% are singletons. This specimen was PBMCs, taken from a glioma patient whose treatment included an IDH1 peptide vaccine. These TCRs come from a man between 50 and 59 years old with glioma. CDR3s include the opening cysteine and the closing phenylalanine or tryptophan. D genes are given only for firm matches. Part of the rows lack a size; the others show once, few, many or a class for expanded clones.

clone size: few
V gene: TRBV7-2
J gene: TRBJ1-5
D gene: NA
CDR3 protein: CASSYYNQPQHF
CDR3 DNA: TGTGCCAGCAGTTATTACAATCAGCCCCAGCATTTT

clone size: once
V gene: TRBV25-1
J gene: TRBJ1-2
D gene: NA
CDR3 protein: CASTRGGRDSYGYTF
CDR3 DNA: TGTGCCAGCACCCGAGGGGGTCGTGACAGCTATGGCTACACCTTC

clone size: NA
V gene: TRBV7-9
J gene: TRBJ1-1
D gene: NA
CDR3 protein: CASEKDTEAFF
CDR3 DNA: TGTGCCAGCGAAAAGGACACTGAAGCTTTCTTT

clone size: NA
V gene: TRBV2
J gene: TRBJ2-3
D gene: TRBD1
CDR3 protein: CASSEGDRGADTQYF
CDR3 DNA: TGTGCCAGCAGTGAAGGGGACAGGGGGGCAGATACGCAGTATTTT

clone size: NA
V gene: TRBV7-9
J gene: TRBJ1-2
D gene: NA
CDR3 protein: CASSRLGANYGYTF
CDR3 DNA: TGTGCCAGCAGCCGCCTAGGAGCTAACTATGGCTACACCTTC

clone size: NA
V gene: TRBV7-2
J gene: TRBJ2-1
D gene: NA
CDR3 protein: CASGRGGRNEQFF
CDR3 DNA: TGTGCCAGCGGCCGTGGGGGGCGGAATGAGCAGTTCTTC

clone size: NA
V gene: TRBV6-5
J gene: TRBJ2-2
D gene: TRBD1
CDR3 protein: CASSSGGATGELFF
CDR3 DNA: TGTGCCAGCAGTTCAGGGGGCGCGACCGGGGAGCTGTTTTTT

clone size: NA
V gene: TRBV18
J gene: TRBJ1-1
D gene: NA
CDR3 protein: CASSSQLETEAFF
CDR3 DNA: TGTGCCAGCTCATCTCAGTTGGAAACTGAAGCTTTCTTT

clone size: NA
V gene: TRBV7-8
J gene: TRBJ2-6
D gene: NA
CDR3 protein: CASSSRRISGANVLTF
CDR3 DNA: TGTGCCAGCAGCAGCCGACGGATCTCTGGGGCCAACGTCCTGACTTTC

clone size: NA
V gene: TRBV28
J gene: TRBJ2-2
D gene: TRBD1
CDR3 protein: CAIDRATGELFF
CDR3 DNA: TGTGCCATCGACAGGGCAACCGGGGAGCTGTTTTTT

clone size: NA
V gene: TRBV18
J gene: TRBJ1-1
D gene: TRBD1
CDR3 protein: CASSPDRGDTEAFF
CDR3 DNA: TGTGCCAGCTCACCAGACAGGGGAGACACTGAAGCTTTCTTT

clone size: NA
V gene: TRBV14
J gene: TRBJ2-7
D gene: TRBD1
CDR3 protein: CASSQGQGFYEQYF
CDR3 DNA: TGTGCCAGCAGCCAGGGACAGGGCTTCTACGAGCAGTACTTC

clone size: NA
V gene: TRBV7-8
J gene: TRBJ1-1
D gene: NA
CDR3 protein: CASSLDAIVTEAFF
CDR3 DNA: TGTGCCAGCAGCTTGGACGCAATCGTCACTGAAGCTTTCTTT

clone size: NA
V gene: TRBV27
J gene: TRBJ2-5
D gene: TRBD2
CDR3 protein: CASGPTSGSRETQYF
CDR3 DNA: TGTGCCAGCGGCCCGACTAGCGGGAGTCGAGAGACCCAGTACTTC

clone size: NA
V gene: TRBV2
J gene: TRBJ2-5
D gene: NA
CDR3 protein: CASRAGTQKWETQYF
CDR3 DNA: TGTGCCAGCAGAGCCGGGACACAAAAGTGGGAGACCCAGTACTTC

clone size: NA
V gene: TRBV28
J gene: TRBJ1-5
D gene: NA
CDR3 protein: CASSPPRGPQHF
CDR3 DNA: TGTGCCAGCAGTCCTCCTCGTGGGCCCCAGCATTTT

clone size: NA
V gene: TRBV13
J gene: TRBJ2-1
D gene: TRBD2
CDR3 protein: CASSLVAGATEGQFF
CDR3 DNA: TGTGCCAGCAGCTTAGTAGCGGGAGCCACAGAGGGGCAGTTCTTC

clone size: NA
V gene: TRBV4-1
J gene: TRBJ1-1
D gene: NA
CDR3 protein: CASSSEWSRSTEAFF
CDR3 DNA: TGCGCCAGCAGCTCGGAGTGGTCCCGAAGCACTGAAGCTTTCTTT

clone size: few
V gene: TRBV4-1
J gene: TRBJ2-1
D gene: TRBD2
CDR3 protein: CASSLASGGGNEQFF
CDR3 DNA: TGCGCCAGCAGCCTTGCTAGCGGGGGGGGCAATGAGCAGTTCTTC

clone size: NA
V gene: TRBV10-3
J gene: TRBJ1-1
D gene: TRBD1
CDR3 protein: CAIRAGTANTEAFF
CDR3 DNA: TGTGCCATCAGGGCCGGGACAGCGAACACTGAAGCTTTCTTT

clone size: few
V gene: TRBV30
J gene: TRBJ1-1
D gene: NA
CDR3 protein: CAWSVQGAGDAFF
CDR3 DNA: TGTGCCTGGAGTGTACAAGGGGCCGGAGACGCTTTCTTT

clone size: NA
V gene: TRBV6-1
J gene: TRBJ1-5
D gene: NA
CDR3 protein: CASRGEMNQPQHF
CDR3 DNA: TGTGCCAGCAGGGGTGAGATGAATCAGCCCCAGCATTTT

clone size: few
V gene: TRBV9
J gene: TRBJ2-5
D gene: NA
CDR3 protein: CASSVSGTPKETQYF
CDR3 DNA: TGTGCCAGCAGCGTTTCCGGGACTCCAAAAGAGACCCAGTACTTC

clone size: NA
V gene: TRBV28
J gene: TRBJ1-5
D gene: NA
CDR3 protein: CASSLSIGHQPQHF
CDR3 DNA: TGTGCCAGCAGTTTATCTATTGGGCATCAGCCCCAGCATTTT

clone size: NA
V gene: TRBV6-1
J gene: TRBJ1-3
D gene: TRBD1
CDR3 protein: CASNQGAFGNTIYF
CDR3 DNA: TGTGCCAGCAACCAGGGGGCGTTCGGAAACACCATATATTTT

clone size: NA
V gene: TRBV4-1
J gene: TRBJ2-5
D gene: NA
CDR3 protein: CASSINSGETQYF
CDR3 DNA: TGCGCCAGCAGCATTAACTCTGGGGAGACCCAGTACTTC

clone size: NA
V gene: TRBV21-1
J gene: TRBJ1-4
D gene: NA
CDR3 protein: CASSKRGSRPANEKLFF
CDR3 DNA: TGTGCCAGCAGCAAACGCGGAAGTAGACCCGCTAATGAAAAACTGTTTTTT

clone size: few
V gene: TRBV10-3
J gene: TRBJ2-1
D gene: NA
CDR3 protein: CATIHGKIYNEQFF
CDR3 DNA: TGTGCCACTATCCATGGGAAAATCTACAATGAGCAGTTCTTC

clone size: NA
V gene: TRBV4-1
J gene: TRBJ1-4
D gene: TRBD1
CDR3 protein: CASSPRTGGSTNEKLFF
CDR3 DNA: TGCGCCAGCAGCCCCCGGACAGGGGGCTCAACTAATGAAAAACTGTTTTTT

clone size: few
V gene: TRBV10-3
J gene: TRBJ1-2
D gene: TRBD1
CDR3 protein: CAISLRQGYGYTF
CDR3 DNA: TGTGCCATCAGTCTAAGACAGGGCTATGGCTACACCTTC

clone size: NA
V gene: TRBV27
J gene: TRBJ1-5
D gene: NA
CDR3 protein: CASSLNSGRGFGPQHF
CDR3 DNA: TGTGCCAGCAGTTTAAATTCGGGGAGGGGCTTCGGGCCCCAGCATTTT

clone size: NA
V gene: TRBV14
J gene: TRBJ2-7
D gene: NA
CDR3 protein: CASSHVKTPYEQYF
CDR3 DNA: TGTGCCAGCAGCCATGTAAAAACCCCCTACGAGCAGTACTTC

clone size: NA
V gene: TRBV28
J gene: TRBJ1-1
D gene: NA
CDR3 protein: CASIHDSEAFF
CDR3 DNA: TGTGCCAGCATTCACGACAGTGAAGCTTTCTTT

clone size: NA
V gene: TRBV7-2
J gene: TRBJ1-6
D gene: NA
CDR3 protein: CASSLSQGGLHF
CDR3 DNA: TGTGCCAGCAGCTTATCACAGGGAGGCCTCCACTTT

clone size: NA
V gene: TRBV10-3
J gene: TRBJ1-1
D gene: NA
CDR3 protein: CAIRDLTEAFF
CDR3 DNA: TGTGCCATCAGGGACCTTACTGAAGCTTTCTTT

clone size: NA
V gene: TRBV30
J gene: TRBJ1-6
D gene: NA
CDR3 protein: CAWSPGRGFASPLHF
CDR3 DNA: TGTGCCTGGAGTCCCGGTCGGGGGTTCGCCTCACCCCTCCACTTT

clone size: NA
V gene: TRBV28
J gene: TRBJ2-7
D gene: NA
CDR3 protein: CASGLGGEQYF
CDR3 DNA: TGTGCCAGCGGCCTAGGTGGCGAGCAGTACTTC

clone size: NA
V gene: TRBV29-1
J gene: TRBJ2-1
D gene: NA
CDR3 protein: CSVETPSSYNEQFF
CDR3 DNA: TGCAGCGTTGAAACACCGTCCTCCTACAATGAGCAGTTCTTC

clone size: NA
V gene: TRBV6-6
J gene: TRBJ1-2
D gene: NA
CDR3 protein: CASSPAGGYGYTF
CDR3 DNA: TGTGCCAGCAGTCCGGCAGGCGGCTATGGCTACACCTTC

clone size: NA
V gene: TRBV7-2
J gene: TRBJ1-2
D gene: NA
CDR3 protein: CASSLAREALYGYTF
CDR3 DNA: TGTGCCAGCAGCTTAGCGAGGGAAGCTCTCTATGGCTACACCTTC

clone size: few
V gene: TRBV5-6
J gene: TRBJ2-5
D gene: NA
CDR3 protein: CASSLYSGNLVKYF
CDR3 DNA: TGTGCCAGCAGCTTGTATAGCGGAAACCTTGTTAAGTACTTC